This T cell receptor (beta chain) is drawn from a study of blood T cell repertoires in COVID-19. Study at large: Sample material is recorded as cDNA or gDNA derived from T cells, B-cell-depleted T cells, or PBMCs.

Authors' analysis steps: How many nucleated cells were present was estimated from reference gene primer amplification. The method was immunoSEQ multiplex PCR; TCRdb's version includes in-frame clones alone and lacks a portion of them. V, J and clone size are those of that table, while D and trimming were read from the DNA. The data hold tens of thousands of clones, with approximately 83% observed a single time. V lost 3 bases and J 2 bases, leaving 9 bases between the germline ends. Germline-derived CDR1 and CDR2 are MDHEN and SYDVKM. The CDR3 spans 14 residues. The receptor comes from a human donor in a cohort sampled during active COVID-19. The gene calls are TRBV28 and TRBJ2-3; D is possibly TRBD1 (5 bases). The sample taken for sequencing was peripheral blood. The CDR3 coding sequence is TGTGCCAGCAGTTTCCCAGGGTACACAGATACGCAGTATTTT. Protein product: CASSFPGYTDTQYF.